The next 22 T cell receptor beta chains were all read from a single sample in a study of glioma-infiltrating T cells. TCR alpha and beta CDR3 regions were amplified from RNA using iRepertoire nested multiplex PCR. TCRdb re-derived calls from the multiplex PCR reads in MiXCR, one entry per CDR3 protein. The table has 150,000 or so distinct CDR3 sequences, roughly two fifths seen once. The sample consisted of glioma tissue, nonneoplastic brain tissue, or PBMCs (not recorded which). These receptors all come from a human donor with low-grade glioma or glioblastoma, undergoing nonglioma brain surgery, or in good health (not recorded which).

There are a few counts of this clonotype. The rearrangement uses TRBV6-6 and TRBJ2-5; perhaps D is TRBD1 or TRBD2 (6 bases each). Germline V gives CDR1 MNHNY, CDR2 SVGAGI (reference sequence). The CDR3 is 14 residues long. Trimming cost V 2 bases and J 2 bases, with 9 bases left between them. The CDR3 sequence is CASSYRGTQETQYF. CDR3 sequence (DNA): TGTGCCAGCAGTTACAGGGGGACTCAAGAGACCCAGTACTTC.

V gene TRBV3-1 combines with J gene TRBJ1-5; D might be TRBD1 (5 bases). CDR1 and CDR2 from the germline V gene are LGHDT and YNNKEL (reference sequence). Trimming removed 3 bases from V and 3 bases from J, with 9 bases in between. The CDR3 consists of 14 residues. The CDR3 DNA reads TGTGCCAGCAGCCAGGGGCCATTCAATCAGCCCCAGCATTTT. Translating it yields CASSQGPFNQPQHF.

The V and J genes are TRBV12-3 or TRBV12-4 and TRBJ2-3, with 10 positions matching TRBD1. There are 15 residues in the CDR3. V shed 6 bases and J 0 bases; nucleotides not matched to a gene: 3. This CDR3 is CASSQDRGSTDTQYF. As DNA, the CDR3 is TGTGCCAGCAGCCAGGACAGGGGGAGCACAGATACGCAGTATTTT.

This chain joins TRBV7-2 and TRBJ1-1; a weak D match, TRBD1 (5 bases). Trimming took off 5 bases at V and 3 bases at J, with 10 bases between the two ends. This CDR3 is built from 13 residues. In germline, CDR1 is SGHTA, CDR2 FQGNSA. Here the CDR3 reads CASSTSGHTEAFF. The DNA of the CDR3 is TGTGCCAGCAGCACGTCGGGGCACACTGAAGCTTTCTTT.

This clonotype is a singleton in its sample. The chain links TRBV10-1 to TRBJ1-6, with D possibly TRBD1 on 6 matching bases. Germline loops: CDR1 WNHNN, CDR2 SYGVQD (reference sequence). The CDR3 covers 14 residues. Trimming took off 0 bases at V and 9 bases at J, with 9 bases between the two ends. CDR3 DNA: TGCGCCAGCAGTGAGTCGAGGGGGACTTCACCCCTCCACTTT. It yields the protein CASSESRGTSPLHF.

This clonotype showed up just a few times. The chain couples TRBV7-2 to TRBJ2-3, with unresolved D. V shed 0 bases and J shed 0 bases, with 7 bases lying between them. The CDR3 loop spans 15 amino acids. Germline CDR1 and CDR2: SGHTA and FQGNSA. The CDR3 is CASSLAGISTDTQYF. CDR3 coding DNA: TGTGCCAGCAGCTTAGCAGGAATTAGCACAGATACGCAGTATTTT.

On this clonotype: Germline and junction disagree at one end, which may indicate a read error. The gene calls are TRBV4-1 and TRBJ1-2; no firm D call. In germline, CDR1 is MGHRA, CDR2 YSYEKL. This CDR3 is 13 amino acids long. The CDR3 sequence: CANSPRWTYGYTF. Here the CDR3 DNA reads TGCGCCAACAGCCCCCGTTGGACCTATGGCTACACCTTC.

The J gene is TRBJ2-1, the V gene TRBV11-1; 7 bases agree with TRBD1. J was trimmed by 2 bases and V by 3 bases; bases with no gene match: 4. Germline V lookup: CDR1 SGHAT, CDR2 FQDESV (reference sequence). The CDR3 loop spans 15 amino acids. Here the CDR3 reads CASSLRQGTYNEQFF. CDR3 sequence (DNA): TGTGCCAGCAGCTTGAGACAGGGCACCTACAATGAGCAGTTCTTC.

This clonotype was seen at least ten times. The chain joins TRBV7-2 to TRBJ1-1, with 7 positions matching TRBD1. The CDR3 has 14 amino acids. Trimming removed 6 bases from V and 0 bases from J; junction bases left unmatched: 4. Germline CDR1 is SGHTA and CDR2 is FQGNSA. CDR3 amino acids: CASSLGQLNTEAFF. CDR3 bases: TGTGCCAGCAGTTTGGGACAGCTGAACACTGAAGCTTTCTTT.

This chain joins TRBV6-2 or TRBV6-3 and TRBJ2-1; 9 bases are a match to TRBD1. CDR1 is MNHEY, CDR2 SVGEGT, per germline. J was trimmed by 1 base and V by 6 bases; bases with no gene match: 4. CDR3 length: 15 amino acids. CDR3 sequence (DNA): TGTGCCAGCAGCCCCGGGACAGGGTCCTACAATGAGCAGTTCTTC. This sequence encodes CASSPGTGSYNEQFF.

This clonotype was counted between two and nine times. The chain couples TRBV7-6 to TRBJ1-6; D might be TRBD1 (6 bases). The V end lost 1 base, the J end lost 8 bases, and 12 bases lay between the germline ends. There are 15 residues in the CDR3. From germline, CDR1 is SGHVS and CDR2 FNYEAQ. CDR3 bases: TGTGCCAGCAGCTTAGGTACGGACAGCGATTCACCCCTCCACTTT. Translating gives CASSLGTDSDSPLHF.

This clonotype has a count of ten or more. V gene TRBV6-2 or TRBV6-3 combines with J gene TRBJ2-7; D perhaps matches TRBD1 (6 bases). The V gene's germline CDR1 is MNHEY and CDR2 SVGEGT. The CDR3 length is 15 residues. V shed 6 bases and J shed 3 bases, with 18 bases lying between them. The CDR3 reads CASRTLRGKGYEQYF. The CDR3 DNA reads TGTGCCAGCAGAACGCTCAGGGGAAAGGGCTACGAGCAGTACTTC.

The V and J genes are TRBV2 and TRBJ2-1; D is unclear. The CDR3 covers 12 residues. Germline assignment: CDR1 SNHLY and CDR2 FYNNEI. The V gene lost 4 bases and the J gene lost 7 bases, with 8 bases spanning the gap. The CDR3 spells CASSVFRNEQFF. As DNA, the CDR3 is TGTGCCAGCAGTGTGTTCCGAAATGAGCAGTTCTTC.

A word on this clonotype: Possible read error: a much larger clone is one base away. The CDR3 end shows no conserved phenylalanine or tryptophan, and so a read error is likely. The chain recombines TRBV27 with TRBJ1-1; weak D call: TRBD1 (5 bases). Between the trimmed V and J ends, which lost 6 bases and 3 bases, there was a span of 14 bases. Looked up from germline, CDR1 is MNHEY and CDR2 is SMNVEV (reference sequence). This CDR3 spans 14 amino acids. CDR3 amino acids: CASRSGLRDTEAFV. As DNA, the CDR3 is TGTGCCAGCAGGTCGGGGCTTAGGGACACTGAAGCTTTCGTT.

This clonotype was seen a handful of times. This chain uses TRBV6-1 with TRBJ2-1, with 13 nucleotides matching TRBD2. The CDR3 is made up of 15 amino acids. The junction had 8 bases not matched to a gene; V was cut back by 5 bases and J by 10 bases. Per the germline V gene, CDR1 is MNHNS and CDR2 is SASEGT. The DNA of the CDR3 is TGTGCCAGCAGTCGGACTAGCGGGAGTATGAGCGAGCAGTTCTTC. It codes for CASSRTSGSMSEQFF.

This clonotype was picked up a small number of times. The chain is built from TRBV7-9 and TRBJ2-1, with TRBD1 identical over 10 bases. Per germline, CDR1 SEHNR and CDR2 FQNEAQ (reference sequence). After removal of 5 bases from V and 4 bases from J, the junction contained 14 bases not matched to a gene. The CDR3 has 18 residues. CDR3 amino acids: CASSRLPRTGGFYNEQFF. In DNA, the CDR3 is TGTGCCAGCAGCCGGCTACCTCGGACAGGGGGTTTTTACAATGAGCAGTTCTTC.

The chain links TRBV28 to TRBJ1-1; 11 bases line up with TRBD1. Looked up from germline, CDR1 is MDHEN and CDR2 is SYDVKM. This CDR3 is built from 15 residues. J was trimmed by 4 bases and V by 5 bases; bases with no gene match: 6. The CDR3 DNA follows: TGTGCCAGCAGTGTGGACAGGGGGCCGGTCACTGAAGCTTTCTTT. This gives the protein CASSVDRGPVTEAFF.

As for this clonotype: Germline is not matched at one junction end, which may reflect a read error. The chain joins TRBV6-5 to TRBJ2-7; 9 nucleotides line up with TRBD1. Germline loops: CDR1 MNHEY, CDR2 SVGAGI. The CDR3 spans 15 residues. This chain's CDR3 is CASSSRQGVTYELYF. CDR3 bases: TGTGCCAGCAGTTCCCGACAGGGGGTTACCTATGAGCTGTACTTC.

The V gene is TRBV6-6, the J gene TRBJ1-1; a possible D gene is TRBD1 (6 bases). Germline CDR1 and CDR2: MNHNY and SVGAGI (reference sequence). The CDR3 spans 13 residues. Trimming stripped 1 base from V and 6 bases from J, with 9 bases between. CDR3 protein: CASSYWRQAEAFF. As DNA, the CDR3 is TGTGCCAGCAGTTACTGGCGACAGGCTGAAGCTTTCTTT.

V is TRBV4-1 and J is TRBJ2-1; 13 bases line up with TRBD2. Trimming removed 1 base from V and 0 bases from J; junction bases left unmatched: 6. The CDR3 extends over 19 amino acids. Germline-derived CDR1 and CDR2 are MGHRA and YSYEKL. CDR3 coding DNA: TGCGCCAGCAGCCAAGTACTAGCGGGAGGGCCCAGCTCCTACAATGAGCAGTTCTTC. It yields the protein CASSQVLAGGPSSYNEQFF.

This clonotype was seen more than once but under ten times. The rearrangement joins TRBV20-1 to TRBJ1-1; D is uncertain. The CDR3 totals 10 residues. Trimming took off 0 bases at V and 4 bases at J, with 0 bases between the two ends. CDR1 is DFQATT and CDR2 is SNEGSKA in the germline V gene (reference sequence). CDR3 in amino acids: CSARDTEAFF. CDR3 coding DNA: TGCAGTGCTAGAGACACTGAAGCTTTCTTT.

J is TRBJ2-7 and V is TRBV6-2 or TRBV6-3; D ambiguous. Trimming stripped 5 bases from V and 2 bases from J, with 22 bases between. This CDR3 is 17 amino acids long. Per the germline V gene, CDR1 is MNHEY and CDR2 is SVGEGT. The CDR3 here is CASSPRACSPRTYEQYF. CDR3 nucleotide sequence: TGTGCCAGCAGTCCTAGAGCCTGCAGTCCAAGGACCTACGAGCAGTACTTC.